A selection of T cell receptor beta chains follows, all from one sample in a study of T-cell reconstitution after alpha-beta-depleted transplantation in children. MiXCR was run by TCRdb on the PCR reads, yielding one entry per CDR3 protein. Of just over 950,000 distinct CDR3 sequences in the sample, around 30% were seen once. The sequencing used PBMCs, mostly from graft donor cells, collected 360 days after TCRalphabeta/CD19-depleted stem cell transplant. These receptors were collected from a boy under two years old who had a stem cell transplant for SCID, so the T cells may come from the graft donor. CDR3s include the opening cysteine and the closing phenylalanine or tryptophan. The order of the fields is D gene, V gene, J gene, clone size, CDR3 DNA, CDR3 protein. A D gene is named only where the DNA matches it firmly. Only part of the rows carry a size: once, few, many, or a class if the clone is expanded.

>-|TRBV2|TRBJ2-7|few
TGTGCCAGCAGCTCCGACCTCTCCTACGAGCAGTACTTC
CASSSDLSYEQYF
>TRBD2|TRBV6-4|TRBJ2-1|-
TGTGCCAGCAGGGGACTAGAGCAGTTCTTC
CASRGLEQFF
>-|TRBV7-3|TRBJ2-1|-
TGTGCCAGCAGCCTATGGGGGGCTAACAATGAGCAGTTCTTC
CASSLWGANNEQFF
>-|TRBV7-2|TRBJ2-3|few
TGTGCCAGCAGCCCATGGGACAAGAGATATACGCAGTATTTT
CASSPWDKRYTQYF
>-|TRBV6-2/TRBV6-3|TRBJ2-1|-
TGTGCCAGCAGTTACCAGGGCGTATTCGGCTACAATGAGCAGTTCTTC
CASSYQGVFGYNEQFF
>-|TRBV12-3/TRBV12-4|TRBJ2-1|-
TGTGCCAGCAGACGGACTTTGCTATACTACAATGAGCAGTTCTTC
CASRRTLLYYNEQFF
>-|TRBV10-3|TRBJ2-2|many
TGTGCCATCAGTGGGGGCACCGGGGAGCTGTTTTTT
CAISGGTGELFF
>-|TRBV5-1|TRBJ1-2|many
TGCGCCAGCAGCTTGCAAGGGGATTATGGCTACACCTTC
CASSLQGDYGYTF
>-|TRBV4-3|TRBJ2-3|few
TGCGCCAGCAGCCAAGATAGGTGGGATACGCAGTATTTT
CASSQDRWDTQYF
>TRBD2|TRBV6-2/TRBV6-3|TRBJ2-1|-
TGTGCCAGCAGTTTATACGGAACTAGCGGGGGGGAGAAAAATGAGCAGTTCTTC
CASSLYGTSGGEKNEQFF